The rows below give T cell receptor beta chains drawn from one sample of a study of T-cell memory formation after mild COVID-19. One entry per CDR3 protein results from TCRdb running MiXCR on the 5' RACE reads. The top ten hold approximately 20% of the sample, which has a few hundred thousand distinct CDR3 sequences, approximately 10% seen once. Sequencing was carried out using PBMCs or a T cell subset sorted from them (not recorded which). These receptors were collected from a man aged 18 to 35 who had mild COVID-19 (a few samples of this study predate the infection). Cell type and time point are not known. CDR3s include the opening cysteine and the closing phenylalanine or tryptophan. A D gene is named only where the DNA matches it firmly. Not every row has a clone size; where given, it reads once, few, many or a size class.

size	V	length	J	D	CDR3	DNA
-	TRBV19	14	TRBJ2-1	-	CASSTNPSYNEQFF	TGTGCCAGTAGCACTAACCCCTCCTACAATGAGCAGTTCTTC
-	TRBV5-1	16	TRBJ2-1	-	CASNGRGDSHYNEQFF	TGCGCCAGCAACGGAAGGGGGGACTCCCACTACAATGAGCAGTTCTTC
-	TRBV4-1	16	TRBJ2-3	-	CASSQGGWGLLDTQYF	TGCGCCAGCAGCCAAGGGGGTTGGGGACTTCTTGATACGCAGTATTTT
few	TRBV30	16	TRBJ2-5	-	CAWSFAQGGPGETQYF	TGTGCCTGGAGTTTCGCGCAGGGTGGCCCCGGCGAGACCCAGTACTTC
few	TRBV9	13	TRBJ2-7	-	CASSVEETYEQYF	TGTGCCAGCAGCGTAGAGGAGACCTACGAGCAGTACTTC
few	TRBV7-9	14	TRBJ1-3	-	CASSSPGPGNTIYF	TGTGCCAGCAGCTCACCGGGCCCTGGAAACACCATATATTTT
few	TRBV3-1	15	TRBJ1-1	TRBD1	CASSHRPVQGREAFF	TGTGCCAGCAGCCACAGGCCCGTACAGGGGAGGGAAGCTTTCTTT
few	TRBV5-1	13	TRBJ2-1	-	CASTGGSANEQFF	TGCGCCAGCACCGGGGGAAGCGCCAATGAGCAGTTCTTC
few	TRBV7-9	16	TRBJ2-5	TRBD2	CASSPPGLAAQETQYF	TGTGCCAGCAGCCCTCCGGGACTAGCGGCGCAAGAGACCCAGTACTTC
few	TRBV5-1	14	TRBJ2-1	-	CASSLDALYNEQFF	TGCGCCAGCAGCTTGGACGCCCTCTACAATGAGCAGTTCTTC
-	TRBV29-1	17	TRBJ2-6	TRBD1	CSVEGGQSSSGANVLTF	TGCAGCGTTGAAGGGGGACAGTCGAGCTCTGGGGCCAACGTCCTGACTTTC
many	TRBV5-4	14	TRBJ2-3	-	CASSRGESTDTQYF	TGTGCCAGCAGCCGCGGGGAGAGCACAGATACGCAGTATTTT
-	TRBV4-2	16	TRBJ2-2	TRBD2	CASTQNAGGQSGELFF	TGTGCCAGCACCCAAAATGCGGGGGGGCAGTCCGGGGAGCTGTTTTTT
-	TRBV3-1	16	TRBJ2-1	TRBD2	CASSPAGTSGHNEQFF	TGTGCCAGCAGCCCGGCCGGGACTAGCGGTCACAATGAGCAGTTCTTC
-	TRBV27	17	TRBJ2-3	-	CASLTRAGAGRADTQYF	TGTGCCAGCCTTACCCGGGCAGGGGCAGGGAGGGCAGATACGCAGTATTTT
few	TRBV7-2	19	TRBJ1-2	-	CASSLVPSLVRGPNYGYTF	TGTGCCAGCAGCTTAGTCCCCTCTCTTGTACGGGGACCTAACTATGGCTACACCTTC
-	TRBV20-1	14	TRBJ1-1	TRBD1	CSAPGRDRGTEAFF	TGCAGTGCTCCTGGGCGGGACAGGGGAACTGAAGCTTTCTTT
few	TRBV6-5	15	TRBJ2-1	TRBD1	CASRTQGASVGVQFF	TGTGCCAGCAGAACACAGGGGGCGTCAGTTGGGGTGCAGTTCTTC
-	TRBV6-2/TRBV6-3	14	TRBJ2-1	TRBD2	CASREGTNYNEQFF	TGTGCCAGCAGGGAGGGGACTAACTACAATGAGCAGTTCTTC
few	TRBV6-2/TRBV6-3	17	TRBJ1-5	TRBD1	CASSYYPGQGVNQPQHF	TGTGCCAGCAGTTACTACCCGGGACAGGGGGTCAATCAGCCCCAGCATTTT
few	TRBV10-3	14	TRBJ2-1	-	CAISEYRGLNEQFF	TGTGCCATCAGTGAGTACCGGGGCCTCAATGAGCAGTTCTTC
-	TRBV20-1	13	TRBJ1-1	-	CSARSGQQGEAFF	TGCAGTGCTAGGTCCGGACAGCAAGGTGAAGCTTTCTTT
-	TRBV24-1	12	TRBJ2-1	TRBD2	CATGGSSNEQFF	TGTGCCACGGGAGGGTCTTCCAATGAGCAGTTCTTC
-	TRBV2	15	TRBJ2-3	-	CASSERRYSTDTQYF	TGTGCCAGCAGTGAAAGGCGGTATAGCACAGATACGCAGTATTTT
few	TRBV5-1	13	TRBJ1-4	-	CASSLSLNEKLFF	TGCGCCAGCAGCTTGAGCCTTAATGAAAAACTGTTTTTT
-	TRBV21-1	13	TRBJ2-4	-	CASAIQGWGIQYF	TGTGCCAGCGCAATCCAGGGGTGGGGCATTCAGTACTTC
few	TRBV11-2	15	TRBJ1-1	TRBD1	CASSSLGQGRTEAFF	TGTGCCAGCAGCTCATTGGGACAGGGGAGAACTGAAGCTTTCTTT
-	TRBV9	14	TRBJ2-1	-	CASTTGNRDHEQFF	TGTGCCAGCACCACAGGGAACAGGGACCATGAGCAGTTCTTC